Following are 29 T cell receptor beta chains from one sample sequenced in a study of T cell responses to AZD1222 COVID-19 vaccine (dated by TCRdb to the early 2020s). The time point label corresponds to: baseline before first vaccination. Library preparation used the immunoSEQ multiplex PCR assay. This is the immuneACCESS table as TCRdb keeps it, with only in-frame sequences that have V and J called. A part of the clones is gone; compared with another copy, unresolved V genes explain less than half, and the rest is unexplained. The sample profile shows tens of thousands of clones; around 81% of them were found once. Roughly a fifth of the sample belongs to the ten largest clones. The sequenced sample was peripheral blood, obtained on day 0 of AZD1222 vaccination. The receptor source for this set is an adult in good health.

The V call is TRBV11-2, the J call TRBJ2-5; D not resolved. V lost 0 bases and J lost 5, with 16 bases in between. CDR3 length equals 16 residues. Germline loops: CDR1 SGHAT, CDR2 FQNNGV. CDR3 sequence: CASSLDLLGSGETQYF. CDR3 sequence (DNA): TGTGCCAGCAGCTTAGATCTACTGGGGTCCGGGGAGACCCAGTACTTC.

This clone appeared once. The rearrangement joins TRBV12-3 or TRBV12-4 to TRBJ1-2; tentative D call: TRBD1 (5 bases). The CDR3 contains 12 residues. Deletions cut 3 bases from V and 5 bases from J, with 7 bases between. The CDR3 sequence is CASSLTAYGYTF. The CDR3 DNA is TGTGCCAGCAGTTTGACAGCTTATGGCTACACCTTC.

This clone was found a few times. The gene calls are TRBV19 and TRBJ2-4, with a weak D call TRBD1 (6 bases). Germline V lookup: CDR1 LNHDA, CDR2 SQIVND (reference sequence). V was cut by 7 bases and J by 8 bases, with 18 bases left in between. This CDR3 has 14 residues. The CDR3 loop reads CASTINPGADIQYF. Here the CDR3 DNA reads TGTGCCAGTACCATAAACCCAGGGGCGGACATTCAGTACTTC.

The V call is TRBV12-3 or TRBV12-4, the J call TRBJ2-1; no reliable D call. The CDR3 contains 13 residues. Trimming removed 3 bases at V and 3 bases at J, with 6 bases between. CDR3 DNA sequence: TGTGCCAGCAGTTTTGGGATCTACAATGAGCAGTTCTTC. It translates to CASSFGIYNEQFF.

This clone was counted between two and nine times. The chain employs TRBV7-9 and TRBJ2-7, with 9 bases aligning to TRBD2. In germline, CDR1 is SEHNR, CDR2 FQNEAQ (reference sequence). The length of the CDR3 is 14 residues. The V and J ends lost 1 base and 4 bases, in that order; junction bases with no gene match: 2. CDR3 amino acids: CASSLDTSGYEQYF. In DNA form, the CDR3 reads TGTGCCAGCAGCTTAGATACTAGCGGGTACGAGCAGTACTTC.

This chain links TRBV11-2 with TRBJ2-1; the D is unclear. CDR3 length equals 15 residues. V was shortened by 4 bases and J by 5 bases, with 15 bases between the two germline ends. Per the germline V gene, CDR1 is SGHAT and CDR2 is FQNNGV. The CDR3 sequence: CASSSPRTPHNEQFF. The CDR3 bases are TGTGCCAGCAGCTCCCCCCGGACCCCACACAATGAGCAGTTCTTC.

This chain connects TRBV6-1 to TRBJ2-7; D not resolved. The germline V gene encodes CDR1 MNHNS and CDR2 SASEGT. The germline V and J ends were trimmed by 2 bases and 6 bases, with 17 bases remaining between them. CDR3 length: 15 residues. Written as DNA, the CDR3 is TGTGCCAGCAGTGAAATGGATAGATCCCTATTCGAGCAGTACTTC. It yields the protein CASSEMDRSLFEQYF.

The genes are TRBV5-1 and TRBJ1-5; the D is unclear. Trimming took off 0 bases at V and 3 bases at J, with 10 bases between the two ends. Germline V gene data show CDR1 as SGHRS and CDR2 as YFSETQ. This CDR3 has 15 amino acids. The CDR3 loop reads CASSLVAGSNQPQHF. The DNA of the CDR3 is TGCGCCAGCAGCTTGGTTGCCGGATCCAATCAGCCCCAGCATTTT.

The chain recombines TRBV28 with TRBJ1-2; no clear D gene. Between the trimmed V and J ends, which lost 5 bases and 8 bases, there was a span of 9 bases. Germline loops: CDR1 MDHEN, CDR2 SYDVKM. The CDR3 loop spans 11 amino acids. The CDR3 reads CASSNRGGYTF. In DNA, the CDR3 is TGTGCCAGCAGTAACAGAGGAGGCTACACCTTC.

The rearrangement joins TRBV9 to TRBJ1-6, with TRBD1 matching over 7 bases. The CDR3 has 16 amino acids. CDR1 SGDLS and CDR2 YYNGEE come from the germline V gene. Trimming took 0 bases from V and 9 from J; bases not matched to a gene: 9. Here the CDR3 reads CASSVAPQGESSPLHF. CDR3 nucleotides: TGTGCCAGCAGCGTAGCACCCCAGGGGGAGTCTTCACCCCTCCACTTT.

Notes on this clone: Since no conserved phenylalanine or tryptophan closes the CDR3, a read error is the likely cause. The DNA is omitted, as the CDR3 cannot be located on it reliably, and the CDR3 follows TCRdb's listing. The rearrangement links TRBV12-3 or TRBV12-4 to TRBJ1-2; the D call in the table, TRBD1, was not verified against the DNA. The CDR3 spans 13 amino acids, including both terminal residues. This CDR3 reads CASSLAVRSGMVT.

Here the CDR3 DNA reads TGTGCCAGCAGCCAAGATCGCGGACAGGGTGAAGAAAAACTGTTTTTT. Amino acid sequence: CASSQDRGQGEEKLFF. V usage is TRBV4-2 and J usage is TRBJ1-4, with TRBD1 matching over 8 bases. Germline-derived CDR1 and CDR2 are LGHNA and YNFKEQ. This CDR3 has 16 amino acids. Trimming removed 0 bases from V and 8 bases from J; junction bases left unmatched: 8.

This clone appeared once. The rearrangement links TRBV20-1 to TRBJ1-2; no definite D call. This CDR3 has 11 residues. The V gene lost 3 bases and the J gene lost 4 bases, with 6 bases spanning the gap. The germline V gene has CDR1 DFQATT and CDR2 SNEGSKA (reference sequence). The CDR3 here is CSARGIYGYTF. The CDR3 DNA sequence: TGCAGTGCTAGGGGGATCTATGGCTACACCTTC.

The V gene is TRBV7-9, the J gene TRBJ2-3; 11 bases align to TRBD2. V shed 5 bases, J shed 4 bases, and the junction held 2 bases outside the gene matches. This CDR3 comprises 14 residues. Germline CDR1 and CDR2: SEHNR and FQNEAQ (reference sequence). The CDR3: CASSVSGGADTQYF. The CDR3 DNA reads TGTGCCAGCAGCGTTAGCGGGGGGGCAGATACGCAGTATTTT. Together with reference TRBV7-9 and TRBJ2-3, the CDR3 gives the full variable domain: DTGVSQNPRHKITKRGQNVTFRCDPISEHNRLYWYRQTLGQGPEFLTYFQNEAQLEKSRLLSDRFSAERPKGSFSTLEIQRTEQGDSAMYLCASSVSGGADTQYFGPGTRLTVL.

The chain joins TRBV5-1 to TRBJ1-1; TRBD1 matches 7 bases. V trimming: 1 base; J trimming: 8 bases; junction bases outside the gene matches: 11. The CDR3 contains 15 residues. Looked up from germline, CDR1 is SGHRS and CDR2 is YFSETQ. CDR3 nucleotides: TGCGCCAGCAGCTTGAGGGAAAGGGGGCGAGGGGAAGCTTTCTTT. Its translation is CASSLRERGRGEAFF. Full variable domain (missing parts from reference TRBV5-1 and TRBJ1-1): KAGVTQTPRYLIKTRGQQVTLSCSPISGHRSVSWYQQTPGQGLQFLFEYFSETQRNKGNFPGRFSGRQFSNSRSEMNVSTLELGDSALYLCASSLRERGRGEAFFGQGTRLTVV.

In DNA, the CDR3 is TGTGCCAGCGGTTTGCGGAGTGGGAACACTGAAGCTTTCTTT. This encodes CASGLRSGNTEAFF. The chain employs TRBV6-5 and TRBJ1-1; D is unresolved. Per the germline V gene, CDR1 is MNHEY and CDR2 is SVGAGI. The CDR3 has 14 residues. Trimming cost V 8 bases and J 1 base, with 14 bases left between them.

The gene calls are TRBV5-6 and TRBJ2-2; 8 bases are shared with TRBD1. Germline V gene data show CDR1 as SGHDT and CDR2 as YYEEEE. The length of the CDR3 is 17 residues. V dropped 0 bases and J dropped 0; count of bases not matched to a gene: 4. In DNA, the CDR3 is TGTGCCAGCAGCTTGGTTAAGACAGGGGCGAACACCGGGGAGCTGTTTTTT. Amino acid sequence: CASSLVKTGANTGELFF.

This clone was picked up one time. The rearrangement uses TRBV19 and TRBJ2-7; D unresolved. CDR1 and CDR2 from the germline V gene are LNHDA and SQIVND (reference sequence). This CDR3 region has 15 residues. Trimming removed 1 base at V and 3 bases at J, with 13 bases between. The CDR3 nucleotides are TGTGCCAGTAGTATAGCCTCGGCTTTAAACTACGAGCAGTACTTC. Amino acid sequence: CASSIASALNYEQYF. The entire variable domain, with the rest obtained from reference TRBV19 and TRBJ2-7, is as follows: DGGITQSPKYLFRKEGQNVTLSCEQNLNHDAMYWYRQDPGQGLRLIYYSQIVNDFQKGDIAEGYSVSREKKESFPLTVTSAQKNPTAFYLCASSIASALNYEQYFGPGTRLTVT.

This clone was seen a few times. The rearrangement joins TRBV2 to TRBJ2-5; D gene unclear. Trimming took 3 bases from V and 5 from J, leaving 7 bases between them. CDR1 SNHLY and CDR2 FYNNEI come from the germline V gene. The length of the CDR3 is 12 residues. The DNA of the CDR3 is TGTGCCAGCAGTGATACTCGGGAGACCCAGTACTTC. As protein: CASSDTRETQYF. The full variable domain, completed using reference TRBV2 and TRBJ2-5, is EPEVTQTPSHQVTQMGQEVILRCVPISNHLYFYWYRQILGQKVEFLVSFYNNEISEKSEIFDDQFSVERPDGSNFTLKIRSTKLEDSAMYFCASSDTRETQYFGPGTRLLVL.

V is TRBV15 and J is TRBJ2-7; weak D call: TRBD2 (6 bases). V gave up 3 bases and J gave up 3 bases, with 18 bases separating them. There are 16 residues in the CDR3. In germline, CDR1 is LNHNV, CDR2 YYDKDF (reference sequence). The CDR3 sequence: CATSSRWRASSYEQYF. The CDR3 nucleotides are TGTGCCACCAGCAGTAGATGGAGGGCGTCTAGCTACGAGCAGTACTTC.

The CDR3: CASSLFWRGGTGELFF. CDR3 sequence (DNA): TGTGCCAGCAGTTTATTTTGGCGGGGGGGAACCGGGGAGCTGTTTTTT. This chain uses TRBV27 with TRBJ2-2, with TRBD2 matching 9 bases. The CDR3 is 16 amino acids. CDR1 is MNHEY, CDR2 SMNVEV, per germline (reference sequence). Trimming removed 1 base from V and 5 bases from J; junction bases left unmatched: 5.

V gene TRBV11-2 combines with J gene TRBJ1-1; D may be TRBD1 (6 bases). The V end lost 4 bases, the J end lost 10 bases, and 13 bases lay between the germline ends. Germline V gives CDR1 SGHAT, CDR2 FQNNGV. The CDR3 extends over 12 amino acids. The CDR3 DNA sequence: TGTGCCAGCAGCTCGGGGGGGGCTCGAGCTTTCTTT. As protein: CASSSGGARAFF.

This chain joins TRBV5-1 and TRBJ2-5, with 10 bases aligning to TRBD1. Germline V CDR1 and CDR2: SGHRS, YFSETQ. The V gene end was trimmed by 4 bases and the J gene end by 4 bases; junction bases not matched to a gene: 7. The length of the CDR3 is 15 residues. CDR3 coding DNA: TGCGCCAGCAGCACTGGGACAGGGGCTGGAGAGACCCAGTACTTC. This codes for CASSTGTGAGETQYF.

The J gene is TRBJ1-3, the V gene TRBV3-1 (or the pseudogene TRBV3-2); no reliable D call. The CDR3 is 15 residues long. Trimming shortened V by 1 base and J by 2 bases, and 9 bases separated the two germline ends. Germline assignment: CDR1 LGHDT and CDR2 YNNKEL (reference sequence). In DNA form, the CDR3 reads TGTGCCAGCAGCCAAGTTGGGTACGCTGGAAACACCATATATTTT. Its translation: CASSQVGYAGNTIYF.

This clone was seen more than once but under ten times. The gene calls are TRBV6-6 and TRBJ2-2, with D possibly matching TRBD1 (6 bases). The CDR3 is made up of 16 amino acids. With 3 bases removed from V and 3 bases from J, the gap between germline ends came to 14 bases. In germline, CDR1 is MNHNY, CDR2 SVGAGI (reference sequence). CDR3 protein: CASSYLRPGDTGELFF. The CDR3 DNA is TGTGCCAGCAGTTATCTCCGGCCAGGGGACACCGGGGAGCTGTTTTTT.

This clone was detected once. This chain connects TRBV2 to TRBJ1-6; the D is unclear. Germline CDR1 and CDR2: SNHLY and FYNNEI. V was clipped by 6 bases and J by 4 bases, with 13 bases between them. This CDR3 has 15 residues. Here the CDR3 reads CASSPDTGYNSPLHF. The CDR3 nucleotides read TGTGCCAGCAGCCCGGATACCGGGTATAATTCACCCCTCCACTTT.

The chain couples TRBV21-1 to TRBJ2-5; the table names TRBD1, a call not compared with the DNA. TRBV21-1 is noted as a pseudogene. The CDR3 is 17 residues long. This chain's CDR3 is CASSNSSGTAYQETQYF. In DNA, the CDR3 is TGTGCCAGCAGCAATAGTTCGGGGACAGCCTACCAAGAGACCCAGTACTTC.

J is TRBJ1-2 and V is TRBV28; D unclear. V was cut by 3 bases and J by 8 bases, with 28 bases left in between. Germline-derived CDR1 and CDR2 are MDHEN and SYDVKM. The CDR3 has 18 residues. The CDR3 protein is CASSFSLGSMTVLAGYTF. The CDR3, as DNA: TGTGCCAGCAGTTTCAGCCTGGGAAGTATGACGGTGCTCGCGGGCTACACCTTC.

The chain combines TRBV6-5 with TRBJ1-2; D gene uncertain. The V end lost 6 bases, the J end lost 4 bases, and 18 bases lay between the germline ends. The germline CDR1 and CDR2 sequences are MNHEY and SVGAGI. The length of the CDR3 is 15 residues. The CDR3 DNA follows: TGTGCCAGCAGCTTTATGGGATTGAAGGGCTATGGCTACACCTTC. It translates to CASSFMGLKGYGYTF.